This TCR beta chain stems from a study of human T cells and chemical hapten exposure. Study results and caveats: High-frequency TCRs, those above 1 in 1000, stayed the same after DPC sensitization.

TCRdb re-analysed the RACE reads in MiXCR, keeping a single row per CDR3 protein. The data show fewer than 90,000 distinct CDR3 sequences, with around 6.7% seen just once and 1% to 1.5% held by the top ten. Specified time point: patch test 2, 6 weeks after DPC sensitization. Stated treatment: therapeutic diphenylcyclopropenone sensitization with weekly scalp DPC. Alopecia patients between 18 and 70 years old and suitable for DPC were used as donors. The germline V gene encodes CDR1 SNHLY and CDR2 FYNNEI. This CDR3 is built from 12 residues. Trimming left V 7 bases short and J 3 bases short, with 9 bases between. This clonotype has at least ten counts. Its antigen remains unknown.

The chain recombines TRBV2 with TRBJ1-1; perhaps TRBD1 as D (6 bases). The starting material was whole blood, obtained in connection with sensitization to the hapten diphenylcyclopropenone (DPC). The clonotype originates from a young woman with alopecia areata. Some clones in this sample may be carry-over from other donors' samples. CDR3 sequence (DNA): TGTGCCAGCAATGCAGGGGACACTGAAGCTTTCTTT. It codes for CASNAGDTEAFF.